These T cell receptor beta chains were read from a single sample in a study of regulatory T cells in long-lasting Graves disease. TCRdb itself ran the multiplex PCR reads through MiXCR, one entry per CDR3 protein. The sample lists 400,000 to 500,000 distinct CDR3 sequences; around 15% were seen once. This sample also belongs to another study, concerning T cells in Graves' hyperthyroidism and ophthalmopathy.

The starting material was peripheral blood mononuclear cells (PBMCs), obtained at new diagnosis, from a patient treated with antithyroid drugs. These receptors were taken from a woman aged 18-29 years with Graves disease. Both conserved end residues are part of each CDR3. Fields, in order: CDR3 protein, CDR3 DNA, J gene, clone size, CDR3 length, V gene, D gene. A D gene is named only where the DNA matches it firmly. Clone size appears in some rows only: once, few, many, or a class for an expanded clone.

CASSPTGTLDTQYF TGTGCCAGCTCACCAACAGGGACTCTAGATACGCAGTATTTT TRBJ2-3 many 14 TRBV18 NA
CASSVGTKGSYTF TGTGCCAGCAGCGTGGGGACAAAGGGGAGCTACACCTTC TRBJ1-2 few 13 TRBV9 NA
CVSSLGQGAIEQFF TGTGTCAGCAGTTTGGGACAGGGGGCGATTGAGCAGTTCTTC TRBJ2-1 few 14 TRBV28 TRBD1
CATQSRVQETQYF TGTGCCACGCAAAGCCGGGTACAAGAGACCCAGTACTTC TRBJ2-5 many 13 TRBV7-8 NA
CSARDSYLLSGQFF TGCAGTGCTAGAGACTCCTACCTGCTCTCGGGGCAGTTCTTC TRBJ2-1 many 14 TRBV20-1 NA
CARSLRRDTQYF TGTGCCCGCAGTTTAAGAAGGGATACGCAGTATTTT TRBJ2-3 few 12 TRBV28 NA
CASSEEDGTSGRLPARYNEQFF TGTGCCAGCAGTGAAGAGGATGGGACTAGCGGGAGACTTCCCGCGAGGTACAATGAGCAGTTCTTC TRBJ2-1 many 22 TRBV6-1 TRBD2
CASSQSPGPQETQYF TGTGCCAGCAGCCAGAGCCCGGGACCCCAAGAGACCCAGTACTTC TRBJ2-5 many 15 TRBV3-1 NA
CASSEEDRTTIYGYTF TGTGCCAGTAGTGAAGAAGACAGGACTACTATCTATGGCTACACCTTC TRBJ1-2 NA 16 TRBV19 NA
CASSQAPGGNTGELFF TGTGCCAGCAGCCAAGCCCCCGGCGGGAACACCGGGGAGCTGTTTTTT TRBJ2-2 many 16 TRBV3-1 NA
CASSSRGVQGGTEAFF TGTGCCAGCAGCTCAAGGGGAGTGCAGGGGGGCACTGAAGCTTTCTTT TRBJ1-1 many 16 TRBV11-2 TRBD1
CASSESFGLASDTQYF TGTGCCAGCAGTGAAAGCTTTGGACTAGCATCGGATACGCAGTATTTT TRBJ2-3 few 16 TRBV6-1 TRBD2
CASSSTSPYEQYF TGTGCCAGCAGCTCCACTAGTCCCTACGAGCAGTACTTC TRBJ2-7 few 13 TRBV28 NA
CASRGQGGNQPQHF TGTGCCAGCAGAGGACAGGGGGGCAATCAGCCCCAGCATTTT TRBJ1-5 many 14 TRBV28 TRBD1
CASTRAGAYNEQFF TGTGCCAGTACTAGGGCAGGGGCCTACAATGAGCAGTTCTTC TRBJ2-1 NA 14 TRBV19 NA
CASSPWTGQNSPLHF TGTGCCAGCAGTCCTTGGACAGGGCAGAATTCACCCCTCCACTTT TRBJ1-6 few 15 TRBV27 TRBD1
CASSQGRGLYEQFF TGTGCCAGCAGCCAAGGTCGAGGGCTCTATGAGCAGTTCTTC TRBJ2-1 NA 14 TRBV3-1 NA
CSASFLAANYEQYF TGCAGTGCTAGTTTTCTAGCTGCTAACTACGAGCAGTACTTC TRBJ2-7 many 14 TRBV20-1 NA
CASTGVGAFF TGTGCCAGCACAGGGGTGGGAGCTTTCTTT TRBJ1-1 many 10 TRBV2 NA
CASRGQGPYNEQFF TGTGCCAGCAGGGGACAGGGGCCATACAATGAGCAGTTCTTC TRBJ2-1 many 14 TRBV2 TRBD1
CASSPGQGLNYGYTF TGTGCCAGCAGCCCCGGGCAGGGGTTAAACTATGGCTACACCTTC TRBJ1-2 many 15 TRBV7-2 NA
CSASSAFGPLDTQYF TGCAGTGCTAGCTCGGCCTTCGGCCCGCTAGATACGCAGTATTTT TRBJ2-3 many 15 TRBV20-1 NA
CASSPAVTGGTIYF TGTGCCAGCAGTCCCGCCGTTACAGGTGGCACCATATATTTT TRBJ1-3 NA 14 TRBV28 NA
CASSKQGVTYNEQFF TGTGCCAGTAGTAAACAGGGGGTCACGTACAATGAGCAGTTCTTC TRBJ2-1 few 15 TRBV19 TRBD1
CASSSTLRAGPSTDTQYF TGTGCCAGCAGCTCGACCCTTCGGGCAGGGCCGAGCACAGATACGCAGTATTTT TRBJ2-3 NA 18 TRBV7-9 NA
CASIQQGGQGYTF TGTGCCAGCATTCAACAGGGCGGGCAGGGCTACACCTTC TRBJ1-2 many 13 TRBV28 NA
CASSLGMSLNQPQHF TGTGCCAGCAGTCTCGGGATGAGCCTCAATCAGCCCCAGCATTTT TRBJ1-5 NA 15 TRBV27 NA
CASSILGGTEGYEQHF TGTGCCAGTAGTATCCTCGGCGGGACGGAGGGATACGAGCAGCACTTC TRBJ2-7 NA 16 TRBV19 NA
CASSSLSLLAGNSGANVLTF TGTGCCAGCAGTTCCCTCTCCCTCCTAGCGGGCAACTCTGGGGCCAACGTCCTGACTTTC TRBJ2-6 few 20 TRBV12-3/TRBV12-4 TRBD2
CASSEWTSDYEQYF TGCGCCAGCAGTGAGTGGACTAGCGACTACGAGCAGTACTTC TRBJ2-7 NA 14 TRBV10-2 TRBD2
CAISESLDRTDLYEQYF TGTGCCATCAGTGAGTCACTGGACAGGACTGACCTCTACGAGCAGTACTTC TRBJ2-7 many 17 TRBV10-3 TRBD1
CAIRKDTQNTEAFF TGTGCCATCAGAAAGGATACCCAGAACACTGAAGCTTTCTTT TRBJ1-1 many 14 TRBV10-3 NA
CSVGTANEKLFF TGCAGCGTTGGAACGGCTAATGAAAAACTGTTTTTT TRBJ1-4 NA 12 TRBV29-1 NA
CSARGMDNYGYTF TGCAGTGCTAGAGGAATGGATAACTATGGCTACACCTTC TRBJ1-2 many 13 TRBV20-1 NA
CASSLAGAGRTDTQYF TGCGCCAGCAGCTTGGCCGGAGCGGGAAGGACAGATACGCAGTATTTT TRBJ2-3 many 16 TRBV5-1 TRBD2
CASSLTPLGAQGRSESNSPLHF TGTGCCAGCAGTTTAACCCCTCTGGGTGCTCAGGGGAGGTCGGAGAGTAATTCACCCCTCCACTTT TRBJ1-6 NA 22 TRBV27 NA
CASRLGDGRGTPEAFF TGTGCCAGCAGGCTCGGTGATGGGAGGGGTACCCCTGAAGCTTTCTTT TRBJ1-1 NA 16 TRBV11-2 NA
CASSQDRYGNYGYTF TGCGCCAGCAGCCAAGATAGGTACGGGAACTATGGCTACACCTTC TRBJ1-2 few 15 TRBV4-3 NA
CASSSLRERKYNQQFF TGTGCCAGCAGCTCCCTCCGGGAGAGAAAATACAATCAGCAGTTCTTC TRBJ2-1 NA 16 TRBV11-3 NA
CSVAGGADTQYF TGCAGTGTAGCGGGAGGAGCAGATACGCAGTATTTT TRBJ2-3 few 12 TRBV20-1 TRBD2
CASSDGNSPLHF TGTGCCAGCAGTGACGGGAATTCACCCCTCCACTTT TRBJ1-6 once 12 TRBV2 NA
CASSPVDLAGNEQFF TGTGCCAGCAGCCCCGTTGATCTAGCCGGCAATGAGCAGTTCTTC TRBJ2-1 many 15 TRBV9 NA
CASSPLAGEHYEQYF TGTGCCAGCAGCCCCTTAGCGGGAGAACACTACGAGCAGTACTTC TRBJ2-7 many 15 TRBV3-1 TRBD2
CASRPTGFGANVLTF TGTGCCAGCAGGCCCACAGGGTTTGGGGCCAACGTCCTGACTTTC TRBJ2-6 few 15 TRBV28 NA
CASSGLGQSLETQYF TGTGCCAGCAGTGGGCTGGGACAATCCTTGGAGACCCAGTACTTC TRBJ2-5 NA 15 TRBV2 NA
CASRKRTGPTDTQYF TGTGCCAGCAGGAAGAGGACAGGGCCCACAGATACGCAGTATTTT TRBJ2-3 NA 15 TRBV28 TRBD1
CSARDPWDTQYF TGCAGTGCTAGAGATCCATGGGATACGCAGTATTTT TRBJ2-3 few 12 TRBV20-1 NA
CASSLNPGNTWETQYF TGCGCCAGCAGCTTGAATCCCGGGAACACGTGGGAGACCCAGTACTTC TRBJ2-5 many 16 TRBV5-1 NA
CASSLVQKQETQYF TGTGCCAGCAGTTTAGTACAGAAACAAGAGACCCAGTACTTC TRBJ2-5 many 14 TRBV12-3/TRBV12-4 NA